The 27 T cell receptor beta chains given below trace back to one sample, sequenced in a study of blood T cell repertoires in COVID-19. Libraries were prepared by immunoSEQ multiplex PCR; TCRdb keeps only in-frame clonotypes and omits some of them. Seen here are about 150,000 clones, 70% to 85% observed once, and the top ten hold approximately 7%. The sequenced material came from peripheral blood. The receptors were sampled from an elderly man with COVID-19, enrolled during active disease.

This chain links TRBV19 with TRBJ1-2; D call uncertain. The germline gives CDR1 LNHDA, CDR2 SQIVND (reference sequence). Trimming took 3 bases from V and 2 from J, leaving 7 bases between them. This CDR3 comprises 13 residues. This CDR3 reads CASSIVGNYGYTF. The CDR3 nucleotides are TGTGCCAGTAGTATCGTCGGGAACTATGGCTACACCTTC.

V and J are TRBV4-2 and TRBJ1-2, with a weak D call TRBD1 (6 bases). V dropped 0 bases and J dropped 4 bases, with 12 bases sitting between them. This CDR3 has 15 residues. From germline, CDR1 is LGHNA and CDR2 YNFKEQ. Here the CDR3 DNA reads TGTGCCAGCAGCCAAGACGCCAGGGGTGCCTATGGCTACACCTTC. Protein product: CASSQDARGAYGYTF.

V usage is TRBV6-6 and J usage is TRBJ2-2; D perhaps matches TRBD2 (6 bases). The V end was cut by 4 bases, the J end by 6 bases, with 12 bases between. The CDR3 length is 14 residues. The germline V gene encodes CDR1 MNHNY and CDR2 SVGAGI (reference sequence). CDR3 amino acids: CASSSGLRAGELFF. The DNA for the CDR3 is TGTGCCAGCAGTTCCGGACTACGGGCCGGGGAGCTGTTTTTT.

J is TRBJ1-2 and V is TRBV2; D gene unclear. Germline V gene lookup returns CDR1 SNHLY and CDR2 FYNNEI. The CDR3 runs to 13 residues. The ends were cut back, 2 bases at V and 4 bases at J, with 8 bases in the middle. The CDR3: CASSELNSYGYTF. As DNA, the CDR3 is TGTGCCAGCAGTGAATTGAACTCCTATGGCTACACCTTC.

The chain carries TRBV4-1 and TRBJ2-4, with 9 nucleotides matching TRBD1. From germline, CDR1 is MGHRA and CDR2 YSYEKL. The CDR3 consists of 17 residues. V dropped 0 bases and J dropped 3; count of bases not matched to a gene: 6. The CDR3: CASSQDPDRGFKNIQYF. In DNA form, the CDR3 reads TGCGCCAGCAGCCAAGATCCGGACAGGGGATTCAAAAACATTCAGTACTTC.

This rearrangement joins TRBV5-4 to TRBJ1-4; D is uncertain. This CDR3 is 15 amino acids long. Trimming pared 4 bases from V and 0 bases from J, leaving 10 bases between. Germline V lookup: CDR1 SGHNT, CDR2 YYREEE (reference sequence). The CDR3 reads CASSRTGATNEKLFF. DNA of the CDR3: TGTGCCAGCAGCAGGACTGGGGCAACTAATGAAAAACTGTTTTTT.

This clone was recorded only once. The J gene is TRBJ2-2, the V gene TRBV6-6; D might be TRBD2 (6 bases). The V gene's germline CDR1 is MNHNY and CDR2 SVGAGI (reference sequence). The CDR3 spans 14 residues. Trimming shortened V by 6 bases and J by 1 base, and 9 bases separated the two germline ends. The CDR3 sequence is CASSRTMNTGELFF. Written as DNA, the CDR3 is TGTGCCAGCAGCCGGACTATGAACACCGGGGAGCTGTTTTTT.

The chain employs TRBV3-1 (or the pseudogene TRBV3-2) and TRBJ2-3; 10 nucleotides agree with TRBD1. V was clipped by 4 bases and J by 0 bases; unmatched bases: 1. This CDR3 comprises 15 residues. The germline gives CDR1 LGHDT, CDR2 YNNKEL (reference sequence). As DNA, the CDR3 is TGTGCCAGCAGCCCGGGACAGGGGAGCACAGATACGCAGTATTTT. This translates into CASSPGQGSTDTQYF.

The chain uses TRBV3-1 (or the pseudogene TRBV3-2) and TRBJ1-3; no reliable D call. This CDR3 spans 15 amino acids. V was pared by 4 bases and J by 4 bases, with 14 bases between. Germline CDR1 and CDR2: LGHDT and YNNKEL (reference sequence). CDR3 DNA: TGTGCCAGCAGCCTACGCGGGCGCAAAGGAAACACCATATATTTT. Protein sequence: CASSLRGRKGNTIYF.

The chain couples TRBV3-1 (or the pseudogene TRBV3-2) to TRBJ1-2, with D perhaps matching TRBD1 (5 bases). The V gene lost 5 bases and the J gene lost 5 bases, with 15 bases spanning the gap. The germline V gene encodes CDR1 LGHDT and CDR2 YNNKEL (reference sequence). The CDR3 covers 14 residues. This chain's CDR3 is CASSTRGSGYGYTF. The CDR3 nucleotides read TGTGCCAGCAGCACTCGGGGGTCTGGGTATGGCTACACCTTC.

This clone was detected only a few times. The V gene is TRBV6-5, the J gene TRBJ1-5, with 7 bases lining up with TRBD1. The CDR3 has 15 amino acids. The germline gives CDR1 MNHEY, CDR2 SVGAGI. V shed 6 bases and J 2 bases; nucleotides not matched to a gene: 7. DNA for the CDR3: TGTGCCAGCAGCGATACAGGGGTTGGCAATCAGCCCCAGCATTTT. It codes for CASSDTGVGNQPQHF.

The rearrangement joins TRBV14 to TRBJ2-5; D ambiguous. The CDR3 totals 13 residues. With 1 base removed from V and 6 bases from J, the gap between germline ends came to 9 bases. CDR1 SGHDN and CDR2 FVKESK come from the germline V gene. The CDR3 sequence: CASSQGAFKTQYF. In nucleotides, the CDR3 is TGTGCCAGCAGCCAAGGGGCCTTTAAGACCCAGTACTTC.

The chain couples TRBV29-1 to TRBJ1-5, with TRBD1 matching 11 bases. Germline CDR1 and CDR2: SQVTM and ANQGSEA. V gave up 4 bases and J gave up 9 bases; unmatched junction bases: 8. This CDR3 is 14 amino acids long. The DNA for the CDR3 is TGCAGCGTTGCGGGGACAGGGGGAAATATGCCCCAGCATTTT. The encoded protein is CSVAGTGGNMPQHF.

The chain couples TRBV28 to TRBJ1-5; D gene ambiguous. This CDR3 is 11 amino acids long. Germline CDR1 is MDHEN and CDR2 is SYDVKM. With 6 bases removed from V and 3 bases from J, the gap between germline ends came to 3 bases. The CDR3 sequence: CASSFNQPQHF. The CDR3 nucleotides are TGTGCCAGCAGCTTCAATCAGCCCCAGCATTTT.

This clone has only a few counts. The rearrangement uses TRBV15 and TRBJ1-2; D possibly corresponds to TRBD1 (5 bases). The CDR3 sequence is 13 residues long. The V gene's germline CDR1 is LNHNV and CDR2 YYDKDF (reference sequence). V shed 3 bases and J shed 3 bases, with 8 bases lying between them. The CDR3 region is CATSSGGDYGYTF. Here the CDR3 DNA reads TGTGCCACCAGCAGCGGGGGGGACTATGGCTACACCTTC. Full variable domain (rest looked up from reference TRBV15 and TRBJ1-2): DAMVIQNPRYQVTQFGKPVTLSCSQTLNHNVMYWYQQKSSQAPKLLFHYYDKDFNNEADTPDNFQSRRPNTSFCFLDIRSPGLGDTAMYLCATSSGGDYGYTFGSGTRLTVV.

This clone was seen only once. The chain combines TRBV19 with TRBJ1-5; 9 positions match TRBD1. The V gene end was trimmed by 7 bases and the J gene end by 7 bases; junction bases not matched to a gene: 11. This CDR3 comprises 15 residues. Germline CDR1 and CDR2: LNHDA and SQIVND (reference sequence). Here the CDR3 DNA reads TGTGCCAGTACCAAGGGACAGGGTCCGGGCCAGCCCCAGCATTTT. It specifies CASTKGQGPGQPQHF.

The V gene is TRBV7-2, the J gene TRBJ1-2, with no clear D. V lost 5 bases, J lost 2 bases, and 15 bases lay in between. Germline CDR1 reads SGHTA; CDR2 reads FQGNSA. The CDR3 totals 15 residues. This CDR3 is CASSRSWEGNYGYTF. The CDR3 coding sequence is TGTGCCAGCAGCCGTTCCTGGGAGGGAAACTATGGCTACACCTTC. Drawing the rest from reference TRBV7-2 and TRBJ1-2, the complete variable domain is GAGVSQSPSNKVTEKGKDVELRCDPISGHTALYWYRQSLGQGLEFLIYFQGNSAPDKSGLPSDRFSAERTGGSVSTLTIQRTQQEDSAVYLCASSRSWEGNYGYTFGSGTRLTVV.

This sequence joins TRBV5-1 and TRBJ1-1; D is ambiguous. Deletions cut 0 bases from V and 4 bases from J, with 10 bases between. The CDR3 has 14 amino acids. Looked up from germline, CDR1 is SGHRS and CDR2 is YFSETQ. For the CDR3, the DNA is TGCGCCAGCAGCTTGGTTCTGAGTGGCACTGAAGCTTTCTTT. Translation gives CASSLVLSGTEAFF.

The rearrangement uses TRBV11-2 and TRBJ2-2; 8 bases align to TRBD2. There are 15 residues in the CDR3. With V trimmed by 0 bases and J by 5 bases, 2 bases remained unmatched. In germline, CDR1 is SGHAT, CDR2 FQNNGV. The CDR3 DNA sequence: TGTGCCAGCAGCTTAGACGGGGGGGAGACCGGGGAGCTGTTTTTT. Amino acid sequence: CASSLDGGETGELFF.

This chain links TRBV7-9 with TRBJ1-5, with a weak D call TRBD1 (5 bases). The V gene's germline CDR1 is SEHNR and CDR2 FQNEAQ (reference sequence). This CDR3 is built from 15 residues. With 5 bases removed from V and 0 bases from J, the gap between germline ends came to 11 bases. The CDR3 DNA reads TGTGCCAGCAGCATATTAGGGGATAGCAATCAGCCCCAGCATTTT. It specifies CASSILGDSNQPQHF.

V and J are TRBV7-2 and TRBJ1-6; D gene uncertain. The CDR3 runs 14 residues. Deletions cut 5 bases from V and 9 bases from J, with 14 bases between. CDR1 and CDR2 (germline): SGHTA, FQGNSA. The CDR3 bases are TGTGCCAGCAGCCCGGGAGGGTTCCTTTCACCCCTCCACTTT. Translated: CASSPGGFLSPLHF.

This chain uses TRBV11-3 with TRBJ1-1; 8 bases fit TRBD1. CDR3 length: 15 amino acids. The V gene's germline CDR1 is SGHNT and CDR2 YENEEA. V lost 4 bases, J lost 4 bases, and 8 bases stayed unmatched. The CDR3 protein is CASSSVRGRGTEAFF. Written as DNA, the CDR3 is TGTGCCAGCAGCTCGGTCAGGGGGCGGGGCACTGAAGCTTTCTTT. Full variable domain (outside the CDR3, taken from reference TRBV11-3 and TRBJ1-1): EAGVVQSPRYKIIEKKQPVAFWCNPISGHNTLYWYLQNLGQGPELLIRYENEEAVDDSQLPKDRFSAERLKGVDSTLKIQPAELGDSAVYLCASSSVRGRGTEAFFGQGTRLTVV.

The chain employs TRBV24-1 and TRBJ1-2; possibly TRBD1 for D (5 bases). The CDR3 covers 12 residues. Trimming removed 5 bases from V and 8 bases from J, with 11 bases in between. Germline CDR1 and CDR2: KGHDR and SFDVKD. The CDR3 loop reads CATSVREGGYTF. CDR3 nucleotide sequence: TGTGCCACCAGTGTCAGGGAGGGCGGCTACACCTTC.

Only one count was recorded for this clone. This chain connects TRBV10-1 to TRBJ2-5; 10 bases are a match to TRBD2. There are 16 residues in the CDR3. Germline CDR1 and CDR2: WNHNN and SYGVQD (reference sequence). With V trimmed by 1 base and J by 5 bases, 7 bases remained unmatched. The CDR3 DNA reads TGCGCCAGCAGTGAGTGGGCTAGCGGGGGCTGGGAGACCCAGTACTTC. Protein: CASSEWASGGWETQYF.

CDR3 DNA: TGTGCCAGTGCTCTAGCGGGGGGGCCCTACAATGAGCAGTTCTTC. This encodes CASALAGGPYNEQFF. The rearrangement joins TRBV28 to TRBJ2-1; TRBD2 matches at 12 bases. V shed 9 bases and J 2 bases; nucleotides not matched to a gene: 5. The CDR3 totals 15 residues. Germline V CDR1 and CDR2: MDHEN, SYDVKM. Full variable domain (outside the CDR3, taken from reference TRBV28 and TRBJ2-1): DVKVTQSSRYLVKRTGEKVFLECVQDMDHENMFWYRQDPGLGLRLIYFSYDVKMKEKGDIPEGYSVSREKKERFSLILESASTNQTSMYLCASALAGGPYNEQFFGPGTRLTVL.

The rearrangement joins TRBV11-3 to TRBJ2-3, with 7 bases identical to TRBD1. The CDR3 loop spans 16 amino acids. Germline V gene sequence: CDR1 SGHNT, CDR2 YENEEA. J gave up 2 bases and V 4 bases, and 9 bases lay outside the gene matches. The CDR3 spells CASSSGGRLITDTQYF. The CDR3 coding sequence is TGTGCCAGCAGCTCAGGGGGTCGACTCATCACAGATACGCAGTATTTT.

This chain uses TRBV6-5 with TRBJ1-5; TRBD1 aligns across 7 bases. Unmatched junction bases numbered 3, after V lost 6 bases and J lost 4 bases. Germline V gives CDR1 MNHEY, CDR2 SVGAGI. There are 13 residues in the CDR3. CDR3 sequence: CASSLRGNQPQHF. CDR3 nucleotide sequence: TGTGCCAGCAGCCTCAGGGGGAATCAGCCCCAGCATTTT.